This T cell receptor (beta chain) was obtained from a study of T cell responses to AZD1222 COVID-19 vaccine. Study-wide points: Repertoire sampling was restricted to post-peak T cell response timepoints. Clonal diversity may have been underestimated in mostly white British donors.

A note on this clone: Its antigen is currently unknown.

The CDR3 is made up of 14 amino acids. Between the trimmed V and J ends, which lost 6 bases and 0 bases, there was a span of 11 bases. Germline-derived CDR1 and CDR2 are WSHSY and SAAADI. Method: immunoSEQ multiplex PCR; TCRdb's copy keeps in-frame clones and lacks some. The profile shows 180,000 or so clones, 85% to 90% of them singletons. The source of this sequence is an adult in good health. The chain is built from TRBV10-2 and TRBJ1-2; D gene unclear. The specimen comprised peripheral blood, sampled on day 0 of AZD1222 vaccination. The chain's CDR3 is CASRAGRANYGYTF. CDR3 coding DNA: TGCGCCAGCAGGGCCGGAAGGGCTAACTATGGCTACACCTTC.